These 27 T cell receptor beta chains were all obtained from the same sample, sequenced in a study of a mutant IDH1 vaccine in newly diagnosed glioma (dated by TCRdb to the early 2020s). Preparation of the library involved the immunoSEQ multiplex PCR assay. The immuneACCESS repertoire file appears here via TCRdb, limited to in-frame rearrangements. These files lack a portion of the clones; in checked studies, under half of the deficit traces to unresolved V genes, and the cause of the others is not known. Recorded for this sample are roughly 32,000 clones; 89% of them occurred a single time. The ten top clones hold 2% to 2.5% of the sample. The time point label, read with the paper, signifies: week 47, end of study. Each vaccine dose, consisting of 300 ug of a 20-mer mutant IDH1 peptide in Montanide, was administered subcutaneously with topical imiquimod. These receptors have no identified antigens.

This specimen consisted of PBMCs, obtained from a glioma patient whose treatment included an IDH1 peptide vaccine. These TCRs come from a man aged 35-49 years with glioma.

DNA for the CDR3: TGTGCCATCAGTGAGGAACCTAGCGGTGCCCTCACGGATACGCAGTATTTT. Encoded protein: CAISEEPSGALTDTQYF. This rearrangement joins TRBV10-3 to TRBJ2-3, with TRBD2 matching over 7 bases. Germline V gene lookup returns CDR1 ENHRY and CDR2 SYGVKD. V lost 2 bases to trimming and J lost 6 bases; unmatched junction nucleotides: 14. CDR3 length: 17 residues.

V usage is TRBV7-8 and J usage is TRBJ2-1, with 7 positions matching TRBD2. The germline V gene encodes CDR1 SGHVS and CDR2 FQNEAQ. This CDR3 contains 16 residues. The J segment lost 2 bases and the V segment lost 3 bases, leaving 7 bases of the junction unmatched. CDR3 sequence: CASSLGGDWTYNEQFF. DNA of the CDR3: TGTGCCAGCAGCTTGGGGGGGGATTGGACCTACAATGAGCAGTTCTTC.

The gene calls are TRBV28 and TRBJ2-7, with a tentative D call TRBD2 (5 bases). V was trimmed by 8 bases and J by 1 base, leaving 21 bases between them. Germline loops: CDR1 MDHEN, CDR2 SYDVKM. CDR3 length: 16 amino acids. CDR3 coding DNA: TGTGCCAGCCGACCCCCGGCGTCCAGCGGTTCCTACGAGCAGTACTTC. It translates to CASRPPASSGSYEQYF.

J is TRBJ2-1 and V is TRBV7-6; TRBD2 might be the D (6 bases). In germline, CDR1 is SGHVS, CDR2 FNYEAQ. V gave up 5 bases and J gave up 0 bases, with 11 bases separating them. The CDR3 contains 15 residues. CDR3 in amino acids: CASSRTTSSYNEQFF. In nucleotides, the CDR3 is TGTGCCAGCAGCCGGACTACTAGCTCCTACAATGAGCAGTTCTTC.

This clone was observed once. V is TRBV28 and J is TRBJ1-2, with D unclear. Germline V gives CDR1 MDHEN, CDR2 SYDVKM. The ends were cut back, 5 bases at V and 4 bases at J, with 11 bases in the middle. The CDR3 consists of 13 residues. CDR3 nucleotide sequence: TGTGCCAGCAGTGCCGGGGTTAGCTATGGCTACACCTTC. This translates into CASSAGVSYGYTF.

The V gene is TRBV30, the J gene TRBJ2-2; TRBD1 might be the D (6 bases). This CDR3 is built from 12 residues. Trimming took 7 bases from V and 7 from J, leaving 13 bases between them. Germline-derived CDR1 and CDR2 are GTSNPN and SVGIG (reference sequence). CDR3 in amino acids: CAYRQEDGELFF. The CDR3 DNA is TGTGCCTACCGACAGGAGGACGGGGAGCTGTTTTTT.

The chain joins TRBV2 to TRBJ2-5; tentative D call: TRBD1 (5 bases). V was pared by 6 bases and J by 3 bases, with 11 bases between. Looked up from germline, CDR1 is SNHLY and CDR2 is FYNNEI. CDR3 length equals 13 residues. DNA of the CDR3: TGTGCCAGCAGACGGCAGGGTGAAGAGACCCAGTACTTC. This encodes CASRRQGEETQYF. Supplemented by reference TRBV2 and TRBJ2-5, the full variable domain reads EPEVTQTPSHQVTQMGQEVILRCVPISNHLYFYWYRQILGQKVEFLVSFYNNEISEKSEIFDDQFSVERPDGSNFTLKIRSTKLEDSAMYFCASRRQGEETQYFGPGTRLLVL.

The V gene is TRBV5-6, the J gene TRBJ1-5; unclear D gene. CDR3 length equals 15 residues. Trimming removed 1 base at V and 4 bases at J, with 12 bases between. Germline CDR1 SGHDT, CDR2 YYEEEE. CDR3 residues: CASSLSPAKNQPQHF. For the CDR3, the DNA is TGTGCCAGCAGCTTGTCGCCAGCAAAGAATCAGCCCCAGCATTTT.

This clone was recorded a few times. The gene calls are TRBV7-2 and TRBJ1-1; D may be TRBD1 (5 bases). The length of the CDR3 is 16 residues. Per the germline V gene, CDR1 is SGHTA and CDR2 is FQGNSA. The V gene lost 1 base and the J gene lost 4 bases, with 16 bases spanning the gap. The CDR3 region is CASSLGSAGSGTEAFF. Here the CDR3 DNA reads TGTGCCAGCAGCTTAGGGAGCGCAGGGTCGGGCACTGAAGCTTTCTTT.

V is TRBV2 and J is TRBJ1-6; D remains ambiguous. Germline V CDR1 and CDR2: SNHLY, FYNNEI. The germline V and J ends were trimmed by 3 bases and 5 bases, with 2 bases remaining between them. This CDR3 spans 12 amino acids. CDR3 coding DNA: TGTGCCAGCAGTGACAATAATTCACCCCTCCACTTT. Translated, it gives CASSDNNSPLHF.

To note about this clone: A read error may produce the germline difference seen at one junction end. The chain links TRBV28 to TRBJ2-5, with 7 positions matching TRBD1. Germline values: CDR1 MDHEN, CDR2 SYDVKM. The CDR3 runs 11 residues. Written as DNA, the CDR3 is TGCGCGACAGGGCTCCAAGAGACCCAGTACTTC. It codes for CATGLQETQYF. The variable domain in full, with the rest retrieved from reference TRBV28 and TRBJ2-5, is DVKVTQSSRYLVKRTGEKVFLECVQDMDHENMFWYRQDPGLGLRLIYFSYDVKMKEKGDIPEGYSVSREKKERFSLILESASTNQTSMYLCATGLQETQYFGPGTRLLVL.

This chain links TRBV6-5 with TRBJ1-1, with 8 bases identical to TRBD1. Looked up from germline, CDR1 is MNHEY and CDR2 is SVGAGI. The CDR3 covers 16 residues. After removal of 0 bases from V and 0 bases from J, the junction contained 3 bases not matched to a gene. The DNA for the CDR3 is TGTGCCAGCAGTTACTCCTGGACAGGGCTGAACACTGAAGCTTTCTTT. Its translation: CASSYSWTGLNTEAFF.

Of note for this clone: One end of the junction varies from germline; a read error may be responsible. The chain employs TRBV7-7 and TRBJ2-5, with D possibly being TRBD2 (6 bases). From germline, CDR1 is SSHAT and CDR2 FNYEAQ (reference sequence). The CDR3 contains 16 residues. CDR3 DNA: TGTGCTAGCAGCTTAGGAGGAGGGGACCTCAAGGAGACCCAGTACTTC. Translation gives CASSLGGGDLKETQYF.

The rearrangement uses TRBV9 and TRBJ1-2, with D tentatively TRBD1 (5 bases). Trimming shortened V by 3 bases and J by 5 bases, and 17 bases separated the two germline ends. This CDR3 spans 15 amino acids. Germline CDR1 SGDLS, CDR2 YYNGEE. The CDR3 reads CASSARGAGRYGYTF. The DNA for the CDR3 is TGTGCCAGCAGCGCGAGAGGGGCAGGGAGGTATGGCTACACCTTC.

The chain combines TRBV6-5 with TRBJ2-1, with TRBD2 matching over 7 bases. Trimming removed 6 bases from V and 10 bases from J; junction bases left unmatched: 9. The CDR3 is made up of 13 amino acids. Germline V gene sequence: CDR1 MNHEY, CDR2 SVGAGI. CDR3 bases: TGTGCCAGCAGCCGAGGACTAGGCCGCGAGCAGTTCTTC. Residues: CASSRGLGREQFF.

The rearrangement links TRBV6-4 to TRBJ2-2; 8 bases agree with TRBD2. The CDR3 sequence is 14 residues long. The V gene's germline CDR1 is MRHNA and CDR2 SNTAGT. V lost 6 bases and J lost 4; bases outside the gene matches: 4. The CDR3, as DNA: TGTGCCAGCAGCCCCGGGACTAGCACCGGGGAGCTGTTTTTT. Its protein product is CASSPGTSTGELFF.

This rearrangement joins TRBV7-8 to TRBJ2-2; no reliable D call. Germline V gene data show CDR1 as SGHVS and CDR2 as FQNEAQ. V dropped 5 bases and J dropped 8 bases, with 6 bases sitting between them. The CDR3 has 11 residues. The CDR3 reads CASSHKGELFF. In DNA form, the CDR3 reads TGTGCCAGCAGCCACAAAGGGGAGCTGTTTTTT.

Comment on this clone: Its ends do not fully match the called genes, so a read error is possible. The chain links TRBV28 to TRBJ2-7; the D gene is possibly TRBD1 (6 bases). This CDR3 contains 14 residues. Looked up from germline, CDR1 is MDHEN and CDR2 is SYDVKM. The CDR3 nucleotides read TGTGCCAGTAGTTCCGGGACATACTCCTACGAGCAGTACTTC. This translates into CASSSGTYSYEQYF. Full variable domain (remainder filled in from reference TRBV28 and TRBJ2-7): DVKVTQSSRYLVKRTGEKVFLECVQDMDHENMFWYRQDPGLGLRLIYFSYDVKMKEKGDIPEGYSVSREKKERFSLILESASTNQTSMYLCASSSGTYSYEQYFGPGTRLTVT.

The chain carries TRBV6-5 and TRBJ2-2; 9 bases fit TRBD2. The CDR3 totals 16 residues. CDR1 is MNHEY, CDR2 SVGAGI, per germline. V shed 4 bases and J 5 bases; nucleotides not matched to a gene: 8. The DNA of the CDR3 is TGTGCCAGCAGTTGGACTAGCGCGGCGGGAACCGGGGAGCTGTTTTTT. It yields the protein CASSWTSAAGTGELFF.

The chain combines TRBV18 with TRBJ2-5, with D unresolved. Trimming pared 3 bases from V and 2 bases from J, leaving 7 bases between. Per the germline V gene, CDR1 is KGHSH and CDR2 is LQKENI. The CDR3 is 13 residues long. The CDR3 spells CASSPVGQETQYF. DNA for the CDR3: TGTGCCAGCTCACCGGTGGGACAAGAGACCCAGTACTTC.

V is TRBV10-2 and J is TRBJ2-4; D is perhaps TRBD2 (5 bases). The CDR3 spans 15 residues. Germline CDR1 reads WSHSY; CDR2 reads SAAADI. Trimming removed 4 bases from V and 0 bases from J, with 10 bases in between. Here the CDR3 DNA reads TGCGCCAGCAGTGTTTCAGGAGGAGCCAAAAACATTCAGTACTTC. Amino acid sequence: CASSVSGGAKNIQYF.

The chain joins TRBV28 to TRBJ1-2; D gene ambiguous. Trimming left V 3 bases short and J 1 base short, with 9 bases between. The CDR3 contains 14 residues. Germline loops: CDR1 MDHEN, CDR2 SYDVKM. This CDR3 reads CASSLGGYNYGYTF. As DNA, the CDR3 is TGTGCCAGCAGTTTGGGAGGTTATAACTATGGCTACACCTTC.

The chain couples TRBV14 to TRBJ1-2, with D hard to call. The CDR3 runs to 14 residues. With 4 bases removed from V and 10 bases from J, the gap between germline ends came to 19 bases. CDR1 is SGHDN and CDR2 is FVKESK in the germline V gene. The chain's CDR3 is CASSLVAARGVYTF. Written as DNA, the CDR3 is TGTGCCAGCAGCCTAGTCGCGGCCCGTGGGGTCTACACCTTC.

V gene TRBV19 combines with J gene TRBJ1-3; D is uncertain. Deletions cut 8 bases from V and 6 bases from J, with 17 bases between. CDR3 length equals 14 residues. Germline loops: CDR1 LNHDA, CDR2 SQIVND (reference sequence). CDR3 coding DNA: TGTGCCAGTGGGATGTGGCCTCTTGAAAACACCATATATTTT. It is translated as CASGMWPLENTIYF.

The chain recombines TRBV11-2 with TRBJ2-7; 10 bases agree with TRBD1. In germline, CDR1 is SGHAT, CDR2 FQNNGV. V shed 2 bases, J shed 7 bases, and the junction held 11 bases outside the gene matches. The CDR3 runs to 16 residues. The CDR3 bases are TGTGCCAGCAGCTTAAGTGGGGACAGGGGTTTGTGGGAGCAGTACGTC. Its translation is CASSLSGDRGLWEQYV.

The V and J genes are TRBV4-1 and TRBJ2-5; 7 nucleotides agree with TRBD1. CDR3 size: 15 residues. Trimming removed 4 bases from V and 0 bases from J; junction bases left unmatched: 5. The V gene's germline CDR1 is MGHRA and CDR2 YSYEKL. CDR3 residues: CASSREDRYQETQYF. CDR3 DNA: TGCGCCAGCAGCCGAGAGGACAGGTACCAAGAGACCCAGTACTTC.

This clone has more than one count but fewer than ten. The V gene is TRBV19, the J gene TRBJ1-1; 7 nucleotides align to TRBD1. V was clipped by 8 bases and J by 1 base; unmatched bases: 7. The CDR3 totals 14 residues. Germline V gene data show CDR1 as LNHDA and CDR2 as SQIVND (reference sequence). The CDR3 bases are TGTGCCAGTGGCAGACAGGGCCAGAACACTGAAGCTTTCTTT. This sequence encodes CASGRQGQNTEAFF.